A selection of T cell receptor beta chains follows, all from one sample in a study of blood T cells in healthy people across ages. In TCRdb, the 5' RACE reads were re-called with MiXCR into one record per CDR3 protein. Of hundreds of thousands of distinct CDR3 sequences in the sample, around 21% were seen once. The sequencing input was blood. These receptor sequences come from a man between 65 and 85 years old in good health. Each CDR3 is given with its conserved first and last residue.

J | V | CDR3
TRBJ2-5 | TRBV2 | CASSERLQETQYF
TRBJ2-5 | TRBV10-3 | CAISDTDQETQYF
- | TRBV20-1 | CSARGEWETQYF
TRBJ2-1 | TRBV7-9 | CASSSTLAGHAYNEQFF
TRBJ2-5 | TRBV27 | CASSVRQGSETQYF
TRBJ2-1 | TRBV9 | CASSVVSEYEQFF
TRBJ2-7 | TRBV29-1 | CSVQRDSYEQYF
TRBJ2-1 | TRBV20-1 | CSASGTNNNEQFF
TRBJ2-5 | TRBV28 | CASRGAAVMTQYF
TRBJ2-7 | TRBV21-1 | CASNRRNYEQYF
TRBJ1-2 | TRBV29-1 | CSVSPQGRDYGYTF
TRBJ2-3 | TRBV7-2 | CASSLGLPGGGDTQYF
TRBJ2-7 | TRBV7-9 | CASSLSLGGPTYEQYF
- | TRBV13 | CASSLAVFREQFF
TRBJ1-1 | TRBV12-3/TRBV12-4 | CAGSTGQNTEAFF
TRBJ2-1 | TRBV20-1 | CSAPGLAGGRSSYNEQFF
- | TRBV5-1 | CASSFSGGRYNEQFF
- | TRBV10-3 | CAISGGLDTEQFF
TRBJ2-1 | TRBV20-1 | CSALGHSSYNEQFF
TRBJ1-1 | TRBV5-1 | CASSPQPGTNTEAFF
TRBJ2-3 | TRBV20-1 | CSARARVTDTQYF
TRBJ2-7 | TRBV19 | CASSTGTGSSYEQYF
TRBJ1-1 | TRBV6-5 | CASSYSGSKGSNTEAFF
TRBJ2-7 | TRBV20-1 | CSAVLAGGLYEQYF
TRBJ2-7 | TRBV5-1 | CASSLLGLDEQYF
TRBJ1-4 | TRBV29-1 | CSVEQGMGPNEKLFF
TRBJ2-5 | TRBV2 | CASTSVRSQETQYF
- | TRBV2 | CASSDILAGRYEQYF
- | TRBV7-2 | CASSWEAGHEQFF
TRBJ2-1 | TRBV2 | CASSENEQFF
TRBJ2-7 | TRBV7-2 | CASSPVRGSYEQYF
TRBJ2-7 | TRBV28 | CASSFGRSTYEQYF
TRBJ1-6 | TRBV14 | CASSPLMGHRNSPLHF
TRBJ2-1 | TRBV2 | CARNGGSSYNEQFF
TRBJ1-1 | TRBV3-1 | CASSQVRRSDGAAFF
TRBJ2-3 | TRBV10-3 | CAISEAANTQYF
TRBJ2-7 | TRBV20-1 | CSARRTDSSYEQYF
TRBJ2-5 | TRBV5-6 | CASSLDIIGGRGETQYF
TRBJ2-1 | TRBV15 | CATSRASGRALDEQFF
TRBJ1-2 | TRBV12-3/TRBV12-4 | CASSPEGPMRAYGYTF
TRBJ2-1 | TRBV20-1 | CSASSGRTSNEQFF
TRBJ2-1 | TRBV7-3 | CASSSQMGSEQFF
TRBJ1-5 | TRBV12-3/TRBV12-4 | CASSLGWTAINQPQHF